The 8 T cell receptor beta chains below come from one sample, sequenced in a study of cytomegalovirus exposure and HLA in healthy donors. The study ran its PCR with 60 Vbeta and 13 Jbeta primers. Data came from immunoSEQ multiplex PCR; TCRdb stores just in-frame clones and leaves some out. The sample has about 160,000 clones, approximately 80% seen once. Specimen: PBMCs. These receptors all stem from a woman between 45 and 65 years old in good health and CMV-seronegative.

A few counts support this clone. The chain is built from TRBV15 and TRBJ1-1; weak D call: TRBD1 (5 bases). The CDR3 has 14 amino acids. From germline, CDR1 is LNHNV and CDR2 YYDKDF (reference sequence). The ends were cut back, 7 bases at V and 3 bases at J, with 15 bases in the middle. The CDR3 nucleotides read TGTGCCACCAAGTGGAACAGGCCGGACACTGAAGCTTTCTTT. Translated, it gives CATKWNRPDTEAFF. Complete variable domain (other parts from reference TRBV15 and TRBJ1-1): DAMVIQNPRYQVTQFGKPVTLSCSQTLNHNVMYWYQQKSSQAPKLLFHYYDKDFNNEADTPDNFQSRRPNTSFCFLDIRSPGLGDTAMYLCATKWNRPDTEAFFGQGTRLTVV.

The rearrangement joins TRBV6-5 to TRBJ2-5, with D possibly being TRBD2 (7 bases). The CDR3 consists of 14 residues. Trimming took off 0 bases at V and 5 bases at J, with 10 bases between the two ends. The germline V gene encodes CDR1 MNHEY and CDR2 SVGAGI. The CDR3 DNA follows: TGTGCCAGCAGTTACTCCGGGGGGCGGGAGACCCAGTACTTC. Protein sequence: CASSYSGGRETQYF.

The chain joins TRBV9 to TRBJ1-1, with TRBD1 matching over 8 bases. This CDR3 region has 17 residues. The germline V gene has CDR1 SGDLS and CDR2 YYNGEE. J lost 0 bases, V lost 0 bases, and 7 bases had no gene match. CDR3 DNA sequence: TGTGCCAGCAGCGTAGAGCCCGGACAGGGTGTGAACACTGAAGCTTTCTTT. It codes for CASSVEPGQGVNTEAFF.

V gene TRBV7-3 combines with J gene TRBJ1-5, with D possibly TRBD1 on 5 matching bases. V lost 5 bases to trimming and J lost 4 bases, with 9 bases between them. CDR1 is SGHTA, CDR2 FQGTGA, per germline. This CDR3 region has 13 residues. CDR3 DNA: TGTGCCAGCAGCAAGGGGTCTAATCAGCCCCAGCATTTT. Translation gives CASSKGSNQPQHF.

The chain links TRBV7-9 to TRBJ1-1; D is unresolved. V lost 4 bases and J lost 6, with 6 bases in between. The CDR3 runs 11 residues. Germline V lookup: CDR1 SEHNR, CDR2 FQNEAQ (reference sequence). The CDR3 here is CASSYSAEAFF. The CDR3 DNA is TGTGCCAGCAGCTATAGCGCTGAAGCTTTCTTT.

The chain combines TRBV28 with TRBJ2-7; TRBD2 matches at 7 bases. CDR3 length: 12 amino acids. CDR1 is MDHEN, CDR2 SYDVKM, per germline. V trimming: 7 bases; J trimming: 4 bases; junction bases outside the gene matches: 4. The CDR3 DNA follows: TGTGCCAGCACGGGGGGACGGTACGAGCAGTACTTC. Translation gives CASTGGRYEQYF. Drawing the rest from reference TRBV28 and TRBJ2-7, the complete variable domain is DVKVTQSSRYLVKRTGEKVFLECVQDMDHENMFWYRQDPGLGLRLIYFSYDVKMKEKGDIPEGYSVSREKKERFSLILESASTNQTSMYLCASTGGRYEQYFGPGTRLTVT.

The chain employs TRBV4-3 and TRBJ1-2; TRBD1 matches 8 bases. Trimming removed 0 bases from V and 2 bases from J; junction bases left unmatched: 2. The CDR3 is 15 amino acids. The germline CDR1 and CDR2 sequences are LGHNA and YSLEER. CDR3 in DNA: TGCGCCAGCAGCCAAGAGTACAGGGGGAACTATGGCTACACCTTC. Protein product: CASSQEYRGNYGYTF.

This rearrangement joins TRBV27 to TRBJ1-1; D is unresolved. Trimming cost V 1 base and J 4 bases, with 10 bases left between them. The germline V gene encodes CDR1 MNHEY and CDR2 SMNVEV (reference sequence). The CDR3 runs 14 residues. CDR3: CASSLLSTATEAFF. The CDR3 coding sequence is TGTGCCAGCAGTTTATTAAGCACAGCCACTGAAGCTTTCTTT.